This T cell receptor beta chain was observed in a study of blood T cell repertoires in COVID-19 (dated by TCRdb to the early 2020s). Background on the whole study: Collaborator samples came from the United States, Italy and Spain and covered acute and convalescent phases of COVID-19. Where available, HLA class I and class II types were taken from metadata supplied by the sample provider and were not determined by assay-based typing. The material from the prospective study consisted of cDNA or gDNA derived from T cells, B-cell-depleted T cells, or PBMCs. The samples were drawn from two sources: the first 160 participants of the ongoing ImmuneRACE study, and over 1,000 subjects contributed by 6 global collaborators. The dataset comprised deeply sampled blood TCRbeta repertoires from subjects exposed to, actively infected with, or recovered from COVID-19. The repertoires were released in a freely available public database meant as a resource for research on the immune response to SARS-CoV-2. Nearly every sample came with metadata listing a de-identified subject ID, COVID-19 status, age in years and sex.

The research as a whole found: How much clinical and demographic metadata was included differed by source and by participant, and the metadata was provided uncurated.

The immunoSEQ Assay, a bias-controlled multiplex PCR, was used to amplify TCRbeta CDR3 regions from genomic DNA. In the paper's pipeline: The number of nucleated cells in each sample was estimated by amplification of reference gene primers within the assay. Sequence reads were collapsed and filtered to measure the absolute abundance of every unique TCRbeta CDR3 rearrangement. Productive Simpson clonality was computed per sample as the square root of Simpson's diversity index over productive rearrangements. This is the immuneACCESS table as TCRdb keeps it, with only in-frame sequences that have V and J called. A part of the clones is gone; compared with another copy, unresolved V genes explain less than half, and the rest is unexplained. V, J and clone size derive from that table, while D and trimming were established from the DNA sequence. Across this sample there are approximately 250,000 clones, with 90% seen only once. The ten largest clones represent about 4% of the sample.

In this sample, this clone turned up once. Its target antigen remains unknown. No base qualities exist here, and no much larger clone lies one base off it. In the prospective study, participants were roughly 18 to 90 years old, resided in approximately 22 geographic areas of the United States, and were enrolled through a virtual design. Cohort assignment in the prospective study relied on participant-reported clinical history from a screening survey and a study questionnaire. In the prospective study, whole blood, serum and a nasopharyngeal or oropharyngeal swab were collected from each participant by mobile phlebotomists. Prospective study participants could optionally give additional blood draws and questionnaires over an approximately two-month period. Blood samples from the prospective study were shipped frozen or at room temperature prior to DNA extraction. The CDR3 has 13 amino acids, counting the end cysteine and phenylalanine. Solely the CDR3 DNA is kept, with 39 bases framed from the first base.

The clonotype was recovered from a woman aged 30 to 39 with acute COVID-19. The V gene is TRBV21-1 and the J gene is TRBJ2-1; the D call of TRBD1 is as the table states it, not checked on the DNA. TRBV21-1 is a recognized pseudogene. Sequenced input: PBMCs or T cells enriched from blood (not recorded which). The nucleotide sequence reads as follows: TGTGCCAGCAGCCCCCAGGACAGGGACGAGCAGTTCTTC. It is translated as CASSPQDRDEQFF.